This T cell receptor beta chain is drawn from a study of OX40 agonist ivuxolimab in advanced cancers. Sequencing was performed with immunoSEQ multiplex PCR; in TCRdb, only in-frame clones are kept and a portion is missing. The sample records roughly 20,000 clones, more than 70% being singletons. This clone was seen a handful of times. This CDR3 comprises 14 residues. With 5 bases clipped from V and 5 bases from J, the junction kept 8 bases outside the gene matches. Germline V gene lookup returns CDR1 SEHNR and CDR2 FQNEAQ (reference sequence). The sequenced sample was CD4+ or CD8+ T cells sorted from blood, obtained in a trial of the OX40 agonist ivuxolimab. The clonotype comes from an adult with an advanced solid tumor such as melanoma, head and neck, liver or kidney cancer. The V gene is TRBV7-9, the J gene TRBJ1-2, with 7 bases lining up with TRBD1. The CDR3 DNA sequence: TGTGCCAGCAGCAGGGAGGGACAGCTGTATGGCTACACCTTC. It is translated as CASSREGQLYGYTF.